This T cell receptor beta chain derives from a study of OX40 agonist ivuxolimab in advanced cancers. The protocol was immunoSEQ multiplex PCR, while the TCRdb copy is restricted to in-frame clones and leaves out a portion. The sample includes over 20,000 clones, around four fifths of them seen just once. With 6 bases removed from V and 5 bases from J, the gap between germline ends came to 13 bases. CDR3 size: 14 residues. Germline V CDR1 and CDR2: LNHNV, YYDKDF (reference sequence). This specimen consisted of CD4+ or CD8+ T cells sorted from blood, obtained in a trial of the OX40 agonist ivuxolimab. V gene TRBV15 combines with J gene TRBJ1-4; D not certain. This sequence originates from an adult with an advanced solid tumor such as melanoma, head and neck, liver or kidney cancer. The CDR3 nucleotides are TGTGCCACCAGTGAGGGCCCAATAAATGAAAAACTGTTTTTT. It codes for CATSEGPINEKLFF.